The clone carrying this T cell receptor (beta chain) was found a few times. These data come from a study of blood T cell repertoires in COVID-19. About the research overall: COVID-19 samples, acute and convalescent, were from the United States, Italy and Spain.

Under the authors' procedure: Estimates of nucleated cell counts were drawn from the amplification of reference gene primers. Assay: immunoSEQ multiplex PCR; the TCRdb copy retains only in-frame clones and omits some. The V and J calls and clone size come from that table; D and trimming were worked out from the DNA. The sample shows about 42,000 clones, roughly 80% of them seen only once. This CDR3 is built from 19 residues. The rearrangement links TRBV12-1 to TRBJ2-7; the table's D call, TRBD1, has no DNA check behind it. TRBV12-1 is shown as a pseudogene. The receptor's source is a woman between 70 and 85 years old with acute or convalescent COVID-19. Sequenced sample: peripheral blood. CDR3 protein: CASSSSLDRGRPNTYEQYF. CDR3 DNA: TGTGCCAGCAGCTCCTCGCTGGACAGGGGGCGACCTAATACCTACGAGCAGTACTTC.